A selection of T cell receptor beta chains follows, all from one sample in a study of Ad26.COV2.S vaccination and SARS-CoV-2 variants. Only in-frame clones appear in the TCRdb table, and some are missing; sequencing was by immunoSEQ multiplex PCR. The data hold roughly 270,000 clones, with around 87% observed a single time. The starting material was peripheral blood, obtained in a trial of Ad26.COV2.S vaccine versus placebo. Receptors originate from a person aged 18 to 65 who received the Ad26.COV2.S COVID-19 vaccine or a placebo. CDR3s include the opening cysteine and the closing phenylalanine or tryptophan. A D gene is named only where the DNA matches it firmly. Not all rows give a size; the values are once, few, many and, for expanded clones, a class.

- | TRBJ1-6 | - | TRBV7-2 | TGTGCCAGCAGCGACCCAATTTATTCACCCCTCCACTTT | CASSDPIYSPLHF
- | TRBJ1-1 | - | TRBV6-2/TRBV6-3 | TGTGCCAGCAGTTACTCGATTTGGTCAGGGGTCGCTGAAGCTTTCTTT | CASSYSIWSGVAEAFF
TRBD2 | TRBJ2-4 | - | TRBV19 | TGTGCCAGTACCGACCAACGGGGGGGTTTGACCAAAAACATTCAGTACTTC | CASTDQRGGLTKNIQYF
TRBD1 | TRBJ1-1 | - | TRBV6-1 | TGTGCCAGCAGTGTACAGGCGGGACAGGGGACAAACACTGAAGCTTTCTTT | CASSVQAGQGTNTEAFF
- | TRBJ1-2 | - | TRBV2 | TGTGCCAGCAGTCGGCCGGGGGGGGCAGGCTACACCTTC | CASSRPGGAGYTF
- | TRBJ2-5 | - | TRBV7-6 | TGTGCCAGCAGCAGATCCGGACCGTACCAAGAGACCCAGTACTTC | CASSRSGPYQETQYF
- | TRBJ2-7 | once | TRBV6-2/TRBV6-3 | TGTGCCAGCAGCCCGGGGCAACAACGCTACGAGCAGTACTTC | CASSPGQQRYEQYF
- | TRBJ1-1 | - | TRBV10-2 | TGCGCCAGCAGTGATTATAGGGGCACTGAAGCTTTCTTT | CASSDYRGTEAFF
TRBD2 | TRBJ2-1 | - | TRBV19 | TGTGCCAGTAGTATGAGGGCTAGCGGGAACAATGAGCAGTTCTTC | CASSMRASGNNEQFF
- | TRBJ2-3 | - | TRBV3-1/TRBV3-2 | TGTGCCAGCAGCCGAGAGGAGCTAGCGTCTATGGATACGCAGTATTTT | CASSREELASMDTQYF
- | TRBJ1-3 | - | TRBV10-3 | TGTGCCATCAGCCGCTATCCGGACACGGACTCTGGAAACACCATATATTTT | CAISRYPDTDSGNTIYF
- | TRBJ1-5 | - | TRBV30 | TGTGCCTGGATAATGGGACCTAGCGCGGGCAATCAGCCCCAGCATTTT | CAWIMGPSAGNQPQHF
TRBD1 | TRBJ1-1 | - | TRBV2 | TGTGCCAGCAGCAGCATGGGGACAGGATACACTGAAGCTTTCTTT | CASSSMGTGYTEAFF
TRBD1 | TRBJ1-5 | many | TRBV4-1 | TGCGCCAGCAGCCAAGCAGGGACAGGCAATCAGCCCCAGCATTTT | CASSQAGTGNQPQHF
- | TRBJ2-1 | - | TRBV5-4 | TGTGCCAGCAGCCTTACATCGGGGAATGAGCAGTTCTTC | CASSLTSGNEQFF
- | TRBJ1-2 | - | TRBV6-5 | TGTGCCAGCAGTTACAGGGTCGACTATGGCTACACCTTC | CASSYRVDYGYTF
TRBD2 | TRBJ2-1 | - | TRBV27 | TGTGCCAGCAGGCGAAGGGGGACTAGAGGCGGTGATGAGCAGTTCTTC | CASRRRGTRGGDEQFF
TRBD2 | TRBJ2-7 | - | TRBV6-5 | TGTGCCAGCAGTTATGTGAGCGGGGGCGAGCAGTACTTC | CASSYVSGGEQYF
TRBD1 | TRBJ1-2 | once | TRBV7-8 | TGTGCCAGCAGCTCGGACAGGGCGAGGGGCTACACCTTC | CASSSDRARGYTF
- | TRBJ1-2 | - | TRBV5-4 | TGTGCCAGCAGCTCCTGGGTGGGCGATCGAAGCTACACCTTC | CASSSWVGDRSYTF
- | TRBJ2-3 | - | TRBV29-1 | TGCAGCGTTGCACAGGGAGGAGATACGCAGTATTTT | CSVAQGGDTQYF
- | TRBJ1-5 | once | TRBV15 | TGTGCCACCAGCAGGGGAGGGGGTCAGCCCCAGCATTTT | CATSRGGGQPQHF
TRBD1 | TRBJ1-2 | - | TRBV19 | TGTGCCAGTAGTAGAAGACAGGGGGGCACCTATGGCTACACCTTC | CASSRRQGGTYGYTF
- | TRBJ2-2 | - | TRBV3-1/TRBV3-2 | TGTGCCAGCAGCCAAGATTTAGAACAAACCGGGGAGCTGTTTTTT | CASSQDLEQTGELFF
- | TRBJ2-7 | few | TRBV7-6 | TGTGCCAGCAGCCCCCCAGGGTACTCCTACGAGCAGTACTTC | CASSPPGYSYEQYF
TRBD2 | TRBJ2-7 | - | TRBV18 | TGTGCCAGCTCATCGGGCGGGAGCTCCTACGAGCAGTACTTC | CASSSGGSSYEQYF
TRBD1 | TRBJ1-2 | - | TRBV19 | TGTGCCAGTAGTATAGAAAACGACAGGGGGCGAATGGTCTATGGCTACACCTTC | CASSIENDRGRMVYGYTF
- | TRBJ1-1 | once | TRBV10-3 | TGTGCCATCAGTGACATACAAAACACTGAAGCTTTCTTT | CAISDIQNTEAFF
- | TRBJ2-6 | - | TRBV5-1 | TGCGCCAGCGGAAAGGGACACTCTGGGGCCAACGTCCTGACTTTC | CASGKGHSGANVLTF
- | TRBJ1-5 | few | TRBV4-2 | TGTGCCAGCAGCCAAGATGGAAAATATAGCAATCAGCCCCAGCATTTT | CASSQDGKYSNQPQHF
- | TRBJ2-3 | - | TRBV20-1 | TGCAGTGCTAGTCGGCTGACCACAGATACGCAGTATTTT | CSASRLTTDTQYF
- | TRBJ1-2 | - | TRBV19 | TGTGCCAGTAGTCTCTTGACGGAGAACTATGGCTACACCTTC | CASSLLTENYGYTF
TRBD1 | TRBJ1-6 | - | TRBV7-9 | TGTGCCAGCAGCCGTACGGCAGGGGGACAGGATAATTCACCCCTCCACTTT | CASSRTAGGQDNSPLHF
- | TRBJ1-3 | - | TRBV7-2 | TGTGCCAGCAGGACCTCCAGTGCCACCGGAAACACCATATATTTT | CASRTSSATGNTIYF
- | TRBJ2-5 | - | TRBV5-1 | TGCGCCAGCAGCCAACAACAGGACAAGTACATGGGCCAGTACTTC | CASSQQQDKYMGQYF
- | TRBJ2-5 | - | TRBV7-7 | TGTGCTAGCAGCGATCGGGTGGGATCTAAAGAGACCCAGTACTTC | CASSDRVGSKETQYF
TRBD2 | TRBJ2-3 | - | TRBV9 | TGTGCCAGCAGCGTAGGAATTAGCGGGGTAAAGAGTACAGATACGCAGTATTTT | CASSVGISGVKSTDTQYF
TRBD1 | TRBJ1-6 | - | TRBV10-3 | TGTGCCATCAGTGACGCGCAGGGGGCTAATTCACCCCTCCACTTT | CAISDAQGANSPLHF
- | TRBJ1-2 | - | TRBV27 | TGTGCCAGCAGTTTATACGGGGGGGCAATCTATGGCTACACCTTC | CASSLYGGAIYGYTF
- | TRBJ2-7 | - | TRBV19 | TGTGCCAGTAGTATAGGCCAGGGCTCCTACGAGCAGTACTTC | CASSIGQGSYEQYF
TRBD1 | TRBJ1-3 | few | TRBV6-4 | TGTGCCAGCAGTGACCGAGAGAGGGGGCGACGGGGAAACACCATATATTTT | CASSDRERGRRGNTIYF
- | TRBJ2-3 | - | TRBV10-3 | TGTGCCATCAGTGAGTTCACAGATACGCAGTATTTT | CAISEFTDTQYF
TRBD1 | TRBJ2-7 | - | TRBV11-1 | TGTGCCAGCAGCTTAGGACAGGGAGCGTTTCGCGAGCAGTACTTC | CASSLGQGAFREQYF
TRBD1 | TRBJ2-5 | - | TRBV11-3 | TGTGCCAGCAGCTTTGGTTCCAGGGGGCAAGAGACCCAGTACTTC | CASSFGSRGQETQYF
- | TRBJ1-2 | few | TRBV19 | TGTGCCAGTAGTACAACAGTCAACAAGGGCTACACCTTC | CASSTTVNKGYTF
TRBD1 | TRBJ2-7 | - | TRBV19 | TGTGCCAGTGCTACAATTCAGGGGGCCTTGGGAGAGCAGTACTTC | CASATIQGALGEQYF
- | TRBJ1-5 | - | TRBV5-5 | TGTGCCAGCAGCTTGGGACAGGACTATCAGCCCCAGCATTTT | CASSLGQDYQPQHF
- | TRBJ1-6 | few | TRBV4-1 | TGCGCCAGCAGCCACGCGGGACGGTCCTATAATTCACCCCTCCACTTT | CASSHAGRSYNSPLHF
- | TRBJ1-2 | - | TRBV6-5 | TGTGCCAGCAGTTACACCGGGCCGGGCGGCTACACCTTC | CASSYTGPGGYTF
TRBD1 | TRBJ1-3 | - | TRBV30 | TGTGCCTGGAGTAATGGGACAGGGGTAAACACCATATATTTT | CAWSNGTGVNTIYF
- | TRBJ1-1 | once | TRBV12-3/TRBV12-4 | TGTGCCAGCAGTTACACCCAAAAAACTGAAGCTTTCTTT | CASSYTQKTEAFF
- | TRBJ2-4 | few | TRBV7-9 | TGTGCCAGCAGCCCCACAGGGTTAGCCAAAAACATTCAGTACTTC | CASSPTGLAKNIQYF
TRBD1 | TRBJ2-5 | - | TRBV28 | TGTGCCAGCAGTCCGGGACAGTTTTCAGAGACCCAGTACTTC | CASSPGQFSETQYF